This entry describes one T cell receptor (beta chain). This record comes from a study of blood T cell repertoires in COVID-19. About the research overall: The samples span acute and convalescent COVID-19 from the United States, Italy and Spain. Nucleic acid was either cDNA or gDNA, and it came from T cells, B-cell-depleted T cells, or PBMCs.

CDR1 is LNHDA and CDR2 is SQIVND in the germline V gene (reference sequence). Trimming removed 9 bases at V and 1 base at J, with 13 bases between. CDR3 length: 14 residues. Source study methods: Estimates of nucleated cell counts were drawn from the amplification of reference gene primers. Libraries were prepared by immunoSEQ multiplex PCR; TCRdb keeps only in-frame clonotypes and omits some of them. V and J calls and clone size are as listed in that table; D and trimming were resolved from the DNA. The data contain around 140,000 clones, 84% of them singletons. This chain connects TRBV19 to TRBJ2-1; D possibly corresponds to TRBD2 (5 bases). This receptor was obtained from a human donor in a cohort sampled during active COVID-19. The sequencing input was peripheral blood. This CDR3 is CASSVRGSYNEQFF. For the CDR3, the DNA is TGTGCCAGCAGCGTCCGGGGATCCTACAATGAGCAGTTCTTC. Based on the CDR3 plus reference TRBV19 and TRBJ2-1, the full variable domain is DGGITQSPKYLFRKEGQNVTLSCEQNLNHDAMYWYRQDPGQGLRLIYYSQIVNDFQKGDIAEGYSVSREKKESFPLTVTSAQKNPTAFYLCASSVRGSYNEQFFGPGTRLTVL.